A selection of T cell receptor beta chains follows, all from one sample in a study of cytomegalovirus exposure and HLA in healthy donors. This table comes from immunoSEQ multiplex PCR, and its TCRdb copy is limited to in-frame clones, with some not included. This sample has some 270,000 clones, with approximately 86% found just once. What was sequenced was PBMCs. The receptors shown here come from a young woman in good health and CMV-seronegative. The CDR3 runs from the conserved cysteine through the conserved F or W. A D gene is named only where the DNA matches it firmly. The size entry is marked missing in some rows and otherwise reads once, few, many or a size class.

j_call,d_call,clone_size,v_call,cdr3_aa,cdr3_nt
TRBJ1-2,TRBD1,-,TRBV9,CASSPTGYGYTF,TGTGCCAGCAGCCCGACAGGGTACGGCTACACCTTC
TRBJ1-5,-,-,TRBV2,CASSAFPGGVRYQPQHF,TGTGCCAGCAGCGCCTTCCCGGGAGGGGTCAGGTATCAGCCCCAGCATTTT
TRBJ2-7,-,-,TRBV7-2,CASSLVPDSTYEQYF,TGTGCCAGCAGCTTAGTTCCGGACAGTACCTACGAGCAGTACTTC
TRBJ2-7,-,-,TRBV5-6,CASSGSGAYEQYF,TGTGCCAGCAGCGGAAGCGGTGCCTACGAGCAGTACTTC
TRBJ2-2,TRBD1,-,TRBV5-1,CASSLDGQVYGELFF,TGCGCCAGCAGCTTGGACGGACAGGTCTACGGGGAGCTGTTTTTT
TRBJ1-5,-,-,TRBV19,CASTRTGSGFSNQPQHF,TGTGCCAGTACCCGGACGGGATCGGGCTTTAGCAATCAGCCCCAGCATTTT
TRBJ1-2,-,-,TRBV6-6,CASSYSISGVHGYTF,TGTGCCAGCAGTTACTCGATATCCGGGGTGCATGGCTACACCTTC
TRBJ2-3,-,once,TRBV7-6,CASRATSASTDTQYF,TGTGCCAGCAGGGCGACATCGGCTAGCACAGATACGCAGTATTTT
TRBJ2-7,TRBD2,-,TRBV6-8,CASSYPGTSGGSYEQYF,TGTGCCAGCAGTTACCCCGGGACTAGCGGAGGATCCTACGAGCAGTACTTC
TRBJ2-5,TRBD2,-,TRBV25-1,CASSELTSGHQETQYF,TGTGCCAGCAGTGAATTGACTAGCGGGCACCAAGAGACCCAGTACTTC
TRBJ1-2,-,-,TRBV27,CASTTSGRDYGYTF,TGTGCCAGCACCACCTCTGGGCGGGACTATGGCTACACCTTC
TRBJ1-2,TRBD1,-,TRBV5-1,CASSLARQGPYGYTF,TGCGCCAGCAGCTTGGCCCGACAGGGGCCTTATGGCTACACCTTC
TRBJ1-2,-,-,TRBV6-5,CASSRHVSNYGYTF,TGTGCCAGCAGCCGACATGTCTCTAACTATGGCTACACCTTC
TRBJ1-1,-,-,TRBV2,CASSEAEGTEAFF,TGTGCCAGCAGTGAGGCAGAGGGAACAGAAGCTTTCTTT
TRBJ2-5,-,-,TRBV9,CASSVGMGGQETQYF,TGTGCCAGCAGCGTAGGGATGGGAGGCCAAGAGACCCAGTACTTC
TRBJ2-1,TRBD2,-,TRBV6-4,CASSALPLAGADNEQFF,TGTGCCAGCAGTGCCCTTCCGCTAGCGGGCGCCGACAATGAGCAGTTCTTC
TRBJ2-7,-,-,TRBV6-5,CASSYSDTLQYF,TGTGCCAGCAGTTACTCCGACACCTTGCAGTACTTC
TRBJ2-7,-,once,TRBV5-1,CASSLGVREQYF,TGCGCCAGCAGCTTGGGTGTGAGAGAGCAGTACTTC
TRBJ2-3,-,-,TRBV9,CASSVGGRVEDTQYF,TGTGCCAGCAGCGTAGGAGGCAGGGTTGAAGATACGCAGTATTTT
TRBJ1-4,TRBD1,once,TRBV27,CASSGTTGTDKKLFF,TGTGCCAGCAGCGGAACGACCGGGACAGATAAAAAACTGTTTTTT
TRBJ2-7,TRBD2,-,TRBV28,CASSTIAGGMSYEQYF,TGTGCCAGCAGCACCATAGCGGGAGGGATGTCCTACGAGCAGTACTTC
TRBJ2-1,TRBD2,-,TRBV5-1,CASSSSGRGGNEQFF,TGCGCCAGCAGCTCTAGCGGGAGAGGTGGCAATGAGCAGTTCTTC
TRBJ2-7,-,-,TRBV5-8,CASTALKHEQYF,TGTGCCAGCACTGCCCTAAAACACGAGCAGTACTTC
TRBJ1-2,-,-,TRBV5-1,CASSPAFSDKNYGYTF,TGCGCCAGCAGCCCGGCTTTTTCGGACAAGAACTATGGCTACACCTTC
TRBJ1-2,-,-,TRBV7-9,CASSRSLDYGYTF,TGTGCCAGCAGCCGATCACTGGACTATGGCTACACCTTC
TRBJ2-2,-,once,TRBV6-5,CASSYSEGVPGELFF,TGTGCCAGCAGTTACTCGGAAGGGGTCCCCGGGGAGCTGTTTTTT
TRBJ2-1,TRBD2,-,TRBV27,CASSAGLAGSSEQFF,TGTGCCAGCAGTGCGGGACTAGCGGGATCGAGTGAGCAGTTCTTC
TRBJ2-3,-,-,TRBV4-3,CASSHEGGTDTQYF,TGCGCCAGCAGCCATGAGGGTGGCACAGATACGCAGTATTTT
TRBJ2-7,TRBD1,-,TRBV30,CAWSLQGNEQYF,TGTGCCTGGAGTCTACAGGGGAACGAGCAGTACTTC
TRBJ2-3,TRBD2,-,TRBV6-5,CASSTSGGTDTQYF,TGTGCCAGCAGTACTAGCGGGGGAACAGATACGCAGTATTTT
TRBJ2-7,TRBD1,-,TRBV12-5,CASGLPRDRGALYEQYF,TGTGCTAGTGGTTTGCCCCGGGACAGGGGGGCTTTATACGAGCAGTACTTC
TRBJ1-2,-,-,TRBV5-1,CASSSGDPPAYGYTF,TGCGCCAGCAGCAGCGGGGACCCGCCGGCCTATGGCTACACCTTC
TRBJ2-7,TRBD2,-,TRBV4-1,CASSPGLAGAYEQYF,TGCGCCAGCAGCCCCGGACTAGCGGGGGCCTACGAGCAGTACTTC
TRBJ2-1,TRBD2,-,TRBV11-3,CASSSRLAREGSSYNEQFF,TGTGCCAGCAGCTCGAGGTTAGCGCGGGAGGGAAGCTCCTACAATGAGCAGTTCTTC
TRBJ2-1,TRBD2,once,TRBV19,CARETVAGGQFF,TGTGCCAGGGAGACAGTGGCGGGGGGGCAGTTCTTC
TRBJ2-7,TRBD2,-,TRBV27,CASSLSKALAGSYEQYF,TGTGCCAGCAGTTTATCGAAAGCACTAGCGGGTTCCTACGAGCAGTACTTC
TRBJ2-7,-,-,TRBV5-1,CASSLSRVYEQYF,TGCGCCAGCAGCTTGTCACGGGTCTACGAGCAGTACTTC
TRBJ2-7,TRBD1,-,TRBV29-1,CSARTGSTYEQYF,TGCAGCGCCCGGACAGGATCGACCTACGAGCAGTACTTC
TRBJ2-3,-,-,TRBV9,CASSVGRWGADTQYF,TGTGCCAGCAGCGTAGGGCGATGGGGGGCAGATACGCAGTATTTT
TRBJ2-1,-,-,TRBV25-1,CASSGRVDSPYNEQFF,TGTGCCAGCAGTGGCCGGGTAGATTCTCCTTACAATGAGCAGTTCTTC
TRBJ2-7,TRBD2,-,TRBV2,CASLASAGVYEQYF,TGTGCCAGCTTGGCTTCAGCGGGGGTCTACGAGCAGTACTTC
TRBJ1-2,TRBD1,-,TRBV5-1,CASSLAGGTGYGYTF,TGCGCCAGCAGCTTGGCTGGAGGGACAGGCTATGGCTACACCTTC
TRBJ2-3,TRBD1,-,TRBV27,CASSLFPGTAPPDTQYF,TGTGCCAGCAGTTTATTCCCCGGGACAGCTCCCCCAGATACGCAGTATTTT
TRBJ2-5,-,-,TRBV19,CASSKQGTSGQETQYF,TGTGCCAGTAGTAAGCAGGGAACGAGTGGTCAAGAGACCCAGTACTTC
TRBJ1-1,TRBD1,-,TRBV2,CASRGTAGTEAFF,TGTGCCAGCAGGGGGACAGCCGGCACTGAAGCTTTCTTT
TRBJ1-2,TRBD1,-,TRBV5-1,CASSRNRGLYGYTF,TGCGCCAGCAGCCGGAACAGGGGTCTCTATGGCTACACCTTC
TRBJ1-5,-,once,TRBV19,CASSIDRTLNQPQHF,TGTGCCAGTAGTATAGATAGGACTCTCAATCAGCCCCAGCATTTT
TRBJ1-4,-,-,TRBV29-1,CSVFGIKGVANEKLFF,TGCAGCGTTTTCGGAATAAAAGGGGTAGCTAATGAAAAACTGTTTTTT
TRBJ1-5,-,-,TRBV9,CASSAGHYSNQPQHF,TGTGCCAGCAGCGCGGGACACTATAGCAATCAGCCCCAGCATTTT
TRBJ1-2,TRBD1,-,TRBV9,CASSVEGGTNYGYTF,TGTGCCAGCAGCGTAGAAGGGGGCACTAACTATGGCTACACCTTC
TRBJ2-7,TRBD2,once,TRBV11-3,CASSQGLASYEQYF,TGTGCCAGCAGCCAAGGACTAGCCTCCTACGAGCAGTACTTC
TRBJ1-6,TRBD1,once,TRBV28,CASSLSGTGGMSPLHF,TGTGCCAGCAGTTTATCCGGGACAGGGGGCATGTCACCCCTCCACTTT
TRBJ2-7,-,once,TRBV12-2,CASRLAPGAFYEQYF,TGTGCAAGTCGCTTAGCGCCAGGGGCCTTCTACGAGCAGTACTTC
TRBJ1-2,TRBD1,-,TRBV30,CAWSVPGQGEPNYGYTF,TGTGCCTGGAGTGTACCCGGACAGGGAGAACCTAACTATGGCTACACCTTC
TRBJ2-7,TRBD2,-,TRBV28,CASSFSGGRRVNEQYF,TGTGCCAGCAGTTTTAGCGGGGGGAGGAGGGTGAACGAGCAGTACTTC
TRBJ2-5,-,-,TRBV6-1,CASSILDFIRETQYF,TGTGCCAGCAGTATACTAGATTTCATCCGAGAGACCCAGTACTTC
TRBJ2-7,-,-,TRBV5-6,CASSFLSSYEQYF,TGTGCCAGCAGCTTCCTAAGCTCCTACGAGCAGTACTTC